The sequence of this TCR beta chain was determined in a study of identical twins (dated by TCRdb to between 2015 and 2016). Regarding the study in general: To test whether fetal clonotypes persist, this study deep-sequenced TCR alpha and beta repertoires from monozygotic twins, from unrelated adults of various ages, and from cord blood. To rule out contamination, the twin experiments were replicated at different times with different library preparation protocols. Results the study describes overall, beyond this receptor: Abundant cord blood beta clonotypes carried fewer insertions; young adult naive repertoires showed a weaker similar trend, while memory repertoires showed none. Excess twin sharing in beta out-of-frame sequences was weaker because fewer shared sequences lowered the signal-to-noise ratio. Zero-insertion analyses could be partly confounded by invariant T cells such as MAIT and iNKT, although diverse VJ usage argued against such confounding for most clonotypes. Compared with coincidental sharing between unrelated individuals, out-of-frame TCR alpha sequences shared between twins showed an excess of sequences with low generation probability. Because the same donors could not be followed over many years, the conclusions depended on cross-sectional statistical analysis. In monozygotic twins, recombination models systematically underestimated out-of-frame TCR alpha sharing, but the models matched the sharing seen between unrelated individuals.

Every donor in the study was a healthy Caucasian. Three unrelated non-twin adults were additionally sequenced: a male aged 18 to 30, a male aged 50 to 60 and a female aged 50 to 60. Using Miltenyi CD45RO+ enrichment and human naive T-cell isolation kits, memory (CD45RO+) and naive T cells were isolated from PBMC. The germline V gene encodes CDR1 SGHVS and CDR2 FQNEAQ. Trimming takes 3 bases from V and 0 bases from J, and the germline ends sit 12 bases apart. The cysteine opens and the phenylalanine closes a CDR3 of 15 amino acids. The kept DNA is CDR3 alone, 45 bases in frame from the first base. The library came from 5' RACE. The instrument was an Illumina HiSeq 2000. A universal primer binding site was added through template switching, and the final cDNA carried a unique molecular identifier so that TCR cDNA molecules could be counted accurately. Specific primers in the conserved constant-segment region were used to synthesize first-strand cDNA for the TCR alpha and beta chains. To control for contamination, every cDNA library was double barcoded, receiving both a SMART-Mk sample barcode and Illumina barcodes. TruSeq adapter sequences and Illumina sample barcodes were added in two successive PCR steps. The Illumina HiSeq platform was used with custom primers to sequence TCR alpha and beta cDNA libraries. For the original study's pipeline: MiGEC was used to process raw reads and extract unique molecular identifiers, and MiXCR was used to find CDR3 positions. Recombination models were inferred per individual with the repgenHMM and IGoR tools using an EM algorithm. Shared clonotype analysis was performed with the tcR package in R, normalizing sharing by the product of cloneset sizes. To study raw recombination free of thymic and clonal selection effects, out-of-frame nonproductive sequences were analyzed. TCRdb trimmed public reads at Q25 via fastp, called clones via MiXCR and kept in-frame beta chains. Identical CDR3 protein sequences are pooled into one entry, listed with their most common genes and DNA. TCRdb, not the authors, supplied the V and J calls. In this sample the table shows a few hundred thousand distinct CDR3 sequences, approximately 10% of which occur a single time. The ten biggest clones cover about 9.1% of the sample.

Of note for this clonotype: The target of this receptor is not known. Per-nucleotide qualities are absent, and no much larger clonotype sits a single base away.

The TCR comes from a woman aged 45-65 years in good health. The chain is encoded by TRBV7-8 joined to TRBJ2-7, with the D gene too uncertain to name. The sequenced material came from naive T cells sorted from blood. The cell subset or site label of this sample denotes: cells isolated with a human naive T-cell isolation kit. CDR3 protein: CASSFGPSSSYEQYF. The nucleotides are TGTGCCAGCAGCTTCGGGCCCTCAAGCTCCTACGAGCAGTACTTC.